The 24 T cell receptor beta chains given below trace back to one sample, sequenced in a study of molecular identifiers for immune sequencing clone quantification. One entry per CDR3 protein, called by TCRdb with MiXCR from the PCR reads. The data hold 250,000 to 400,000 distinct CDR3 sequences, with roughly 23% observed a single time. What was sequenced was naive CD8+ T cells from blood, with Jurkat cell RNA spiked in. Subset noted: FACS-sorted CD8+CD4-CCR7+CD45RA+ naive T cells. The receptors were sampled from a human donor in good health. Some libraries in this study had Jurkat cell RNA spiked in.

This clonotype was counted at least ten times. The V gene is TRBV9, the J gene TRBJ2-2, with D unclear. Deletions cut 2 bases from V and 7 bases from J, with 15 bases between. The germline V gene encodes CDR1 SGDLS and CDR2 YYNGEE. The CDR3 contains 15 residues. The CDR3 region is CASSVFALGGGELFF. For the CDR3, the DNA is TGTGCCAGCAGCGTTTTTGCCCTAGGCGGCGGGGAGCTGTTTTTT.

This clonotype was detected a few times. The chain uses TRBV19 and TRBJ1-2, with D possibly matching TRBD1 (6 bases). The CDR3 has 14 residues. Germline CDR1 reads LNHDA; CDR2 reads SQIVND (reference sequence). V was pared by 5 bases and J by 4 bases, with 14 bases between. CDR3 in DNA: TGTGCCAGTAGTGTCGCGGGGGCGGCCTATGGCTACACCTTC. Its translation: CASSVAGAAYGYTF.

In this sample, this clonotype turned up once. This could be a read error, since a much larger clone is one nucleotide away. The chain has TRBV20-1 and TRBJ1-1; D is unclear. CDR1 is DFQATT and CDR2 is SNEGSKA in the germline V gene (reference sequence). V lost 1 base and J 8 bases, leaving 14 bases between the germline ends. CDR3 length equals 13 residues. Written as DNA, the CDR3 is TGCAGTGCTAGAGCCCCCTCTACCGAGGAAGCTTTCTTT. This gives the protein CSARAPSTEEAFF.

This clonotype was seen a few times. This chain joins TRBV12-3 or TRBV12-4 and TRBJ1-6; 7 bases align to TRBD1. This CDR3 has 15 amino acids. Trimming removed 6 bases from V and 6 bases from J; junction bases left unmatched: 8. CDR3 DNA sequence: TGTGCCAGCAGGCTTAGACAGGGCGGTAATTCACCCCTCCACTTT. It encodes CASRLRQGGNSPLHF.

This clonotype showed up many times. The J gene is TRBJ2-2, the V gene TRBV20-1; no clear D. Germline values: CDR1 DFQATT, CDR2 SNEGSKA (reference sequence). Trimming took off 0 bases at V and 5 bases at J, with 16 bases between the two ends. The CDR3 is made up of 16 amino acids. The CDR3 region is CSARDDRVDRTGELFF. CDR3 in DNA: TGCAGTGCTAGAGATGACCGGGTGGACCGTACCGGGGAGCTGTTTTTT.

Many counts were recorded for this clonotype. The chain recombines TRBV29-1 with TRBJ2-5; D is unclear. Germline V gene sequence: CDR1 SQVTM, CDR2 ANQGSEA. This CDR3 comprises 11 residues. V gave up 3 bases and J gave up 5 bases, with 7 bases separating them. The CDR3 DNA follows: TGCAGCGTTGAGACGGTGGAGACCCAGTACTTC. Translated: CSVETVETQYF.

This clonotype was seen ten or more times. The chain employs TRBV2 and TRBJ2-7, with a tentative D call TRBD1 (6 bases). V was shortened by 2 bases and J by 5 bases, with 10 bases between the two germline ends. Germline assignment: CDR1 SNHLY and CDR2 FYNNEI. This CDR3 has 13 residues. CDR3 sequence: CASSEWGPHEQYF. CDR3 bases: TGTGCCAGCAGTGAATGGGGGCCCCACGAGCAGTACTTC.

The rearrangement uses TRBV29-1 and TRBJ1-3; D is ambiguous. Germline lookup yields CDR1 SQVTM and CDR2 ANQGSEA. The CDR3 extends over 17 amino acids. V lost 2 bases and J 0 bases, leaving 17 bases between the germline ends. CDR3 coding DNA: TGCAGCGTTGAATGTGCGGCAGCTTACCCCTCTGGAAACACCATATATTTT. This sequence encodes CSVECAAAYPSGNTIYF.

This clonotype was recorded many times. The chain couples TRBV7-2 to TRBJ1-1; maybe TRBD1 (6 bases). V lost 5 bases and J 8 bases, leaving 15 bases between the germline ends. The CDR3 loop spans 13 amino acids. Germline-derived CDR1 and CDR2 are SGHTA and FQGNSA. CDR3 sequence reads: CASSIYQGNEAFF. As DNA, the CDR3 is TGTGCCAGCAGCATATACCAGGGGAACGAAGCTTTCTTT.

This clonotype has at least ten counts. This chain joins TRBV27 and TRBJ2-7; 9 bases are a match to TRBD1. CDR3 length equals 14 residues. Germline V gene lookup returns CDR1 MNHEY and CDR2 SMNVEV (reference sequence). Trimming took 3 bases from V and 4 from J; bases not matched to a gene: 4. CDR3 sequence: CASSLGTGMYEQYF. Written as DNA, the CDR3 is TGTGCCAGCAGTTTGGGGACAGGGATGTACGAGCAGTACTTC.

As concerns this clonotype: Just one base apart from a much larger clone, this may be a read error. This chain joins TRBV20-1 and TRBJ1-5, with D unresolved. CDR1 and CDR2 (germline): DFQATT, SNEGSKA (reference sequence). The V end was cut by 4 bases, the J end by 3 bases, with 10 bases between. CDR3 length equals 13 residues. The CDR3 spells CSAIGHINQPQHF. DNA for the CDR3: TGCAGTGCTATCGGTCATATCAATCAGCCCCAGCATTTT.

This clonotype was counted ten times or more. V gene TRBV24-1 combines with J gene TRBJ1-1; 7 bases match TRBD1. Losses at the gene ends were 7 bases for V and 0 bases for J; bases not matched to a gene: 1. This CDR3 has 13 residues. Germline values: CDR1 KGHDR, CDR2 SFDVKD. The CDR3 DNA is TGTGCCACCAGACAGGGGATGAACACTGAAGCTTTCTTT. This gives the protein CATRQGMNTEAFF.

This clonotype was seen at least ten times. The chain employs TRBV6-5 and TRBJ2-5; maybe TRBD2 (7 bases). CDR1 is MNHEY and CDR2 is SVGAGI in the germline V gene. This CDR3 comprises 17 residues. V was cut by 0 bases and J by 1 base, with 15 bases left in between. The CDR3 DNA reads as TGTGCCAGCAGTTACTCAGGCAGGGGACTAATCCAAGAGACCCAGTACTTC. It codes for CASSYSGRGLIQETQYF.

This clonotype has more than one count but fewer than ten. V and J are TRBV11-2 and TRBJ1-5; 10 bases align to TRBD1. V lost 4 bases, J lost 6 bases, and 6 bases stayed unmatched. Per germline, CDR1 SGHAT and CDR2 FQNNGV. The CDR3 extends over 15 amino acids. The CDR3 spells CASSYGTGETQPQHF. The CDR3 bases are TGTGCCAGCAGCTACGGGACAGGGGAGACTCAGCCCCAGCATTTT. Complete variable domain (other parts from reference TRBV11-2 and TRBJ1-5): EAGVAQSPRYKIIEKRQSVAFWCNPISGHATLYWYQQILGQGPKLLIQFQNNGVVDDSQLPKDRFSAERLKGVDSTLKIQPAKLEDSAVYLCASSYGTGETQPQHFGDGTRLSIL.

This clonotype was observed at least ten times. The chain has TRBV12-3 or TRBV12-4 and TRBJ2-5; D gene ambiguous. The CDR3 length is 16 residues. V was trimmed by 3 bases and J by 0 bases, leaving 14 bases between them. The CDR3 sequence: CASSLVPAEYQETQYF. The CDR3 DNA reads TGTGCCAGCAGTTTGGTGCCAGCCGAGTACCAAGAGACCCAGTACTTC.

Notes on this clonotype: A much bigger clone sits one base away, suggesting this may be a read error. This chain links TRBV13 with TRBJ1-5; D ambiguous. The J call may be mistaken, given a closer DNA end match to TRBJ2-3. The CDR3 spans 12 residues. From germline, CDR1 is PRHDT and CDR2 FYEKMQ (reference sequence). CDR3 residues: CASSFGNQPQYF. The CDR3 coding sequence is TGTGCCAGCAGCTTTGGGAATCAGCCCCAGTATTTT.

The gene calls are TRBV6-2 or TRBV6-3 and TRBJ1-1; tentative D call: TRBD1 (5 bases). Per germline, CDR1 MNHEY and CDR2 SVGEGT. Trimming pared 6 bases from V and 5 bases from J, leaving 19 bases between. The CDR3 loop spans 15 amino acids. This CDR3 reads CASRNPREGKTEAFF. The CDR3 DNA reads TGTGCCAGCAGAAACCCGCGGGAGGGGAAAACTGAAGCTTTCTTT.

In its sample, this clonotype was seen many times. J is TRBJ1-5 and V is TRBV28; no clear D. V lost 1 base to trimming and J lost 1 base, with 8 bases between them. This CDR3 region has 15 residues. Germline values: CDR1 MDHEN, CDR2 SYDVKM. CDR3 nucleotide sequence: TGTGCCAGCAGTTTATTCGGGGTAAGCAATCAGCCCCAGCATTTT. Its translation is CASSLFGVSNQPQHF.

This clonotype was seen ten or more times. The chain couples TRBV7-9 to TRBJ2-3; TRBD2 agrees at 8 bases. J was trimmed by 0 bases and V by 5 bases; bases with no gene match: 10. The CDR3 consists of 17 residues. Germline V gene sequence: CDR1 SEHNR, CDR2 FQNEAQ (reference sequence). The CDR3 DNA reads as TGTGCCAGCAGCCCCGTTGGACTAGCCCCTAGCACAGATACGCAGTATTTT. Its protein product is CASSPVGLAPSTDTQYF. The whole variable domain, filled in from reference TRBV7-9 and TRBJ2-3, reads DTGVSQNPRHKITKRGQNVTFRCDPISEHNRLYWYRQTLGQGPEFLTYFQNEAQLEKSRLLSDRFSAERPKGSFSTLEIQRTEQGDSAMYLCASSPVGLAPSTDTQYFGPGTRLTVL.

Many counts were recorded for this clonotype. J is TRBJ2-3 and V is TRBV6-5; no definite D call. Germline values: CDR1 MNHEY, CDR2 SVGAGI. The CDR3 consists of 15 residues. V was cut by 4 bases and J by 2 bases, with 13 bases left in between. The CDR3 coding sequence is TGTGCCAGCAGTTCTCTCCGAGCGAACACAGATACGCAGTATTTT. It codes for CASSSLRANTDTQYF.

This clonotype was counted many times. The rearrangement joins TRBV7-9 to TRBJ2-7; D remains unclear. The CDR3 runs to 12 residues. The V end was cut by 4 bases, the J end by 4 bases, with 8 bases between. The germline CDR1 and CDR2 sequences are SEHNR and FQNEAQ (reference sequence). The CDR3, as DNA: TGTGCCAGCAGCTCGACACAATACGAGCAGTACTTC. Translated, it gives CASSSTQYEQYF. The whole variable domain, remainder taken from reference TRBV7-9 and TRBJ2-7, is DTGVSQNPRHKITKRGQNVTFRCDPISEHNRLYWYRQTLGQGPEFLTYFQNEAQLEKSRLLSDRFSAERPKGSFSTLEIQRTEQGDSAMYLCASSSTQYEQYFGPGTRLTVT.

This clonotype was detected ten times or more. The chain joins TRBV10-3 to TRBJ1-5; weak D call: TRBD1 (6 bases). Germline V gene data show CDR1 as ENHRY and CDR2 as SYGVKD. Trimming left V 5 bases short and J 7 bases short, with 12 bases between. CDR3 length: 13 residues. Here the CDR3 reads CAISTGPNQPQHF. CDR3 DNA sequence: TGTGCCATCAGTACAGGGCCGAACCAGCCCCAGCATTTT.

In regard to this clonotype: Given a much more abundant clone one base away, this may be a read error. V gene TRBV7-2 combines with J gene TRBJ2-3; weak D call: TRBD1 (6 bases). The tail of the sequence fits TRBJ1-5 better, so the J call may be wrong. Germline loops: CDR1 SGHTA, CDR2 FQGNSA. The CDR3 consists of 17 residues. CDR3 loop: CASSLVGRSGWTDTQHF. CDR3 DNA: TGTGCCAGCAGCTTGGTCGGGCGTAGCGGGTGGACAGATACGCAGCATTTT.

This clonotype was seen ten or more times. This chain connects TRBV11-2 to TRBJ2-7; a possible D gene is TRBD1 (6 bases). Germline values: CDR1 SGHAT, CDR2 FQNNGV. V dropped 5 bases and J dropped 0 bases, with 11 bases sitting between them. The CDR3 is 14 residues long. The CDR3 DNA follows: TGTGCCAGCAGCCTGGACAGTGACTCCTACGAGCAGTACTTC. Amino acid sequence: CASSLDSDSYEQYF.